This T cell receptor (beta chain) was sequenced during a study of blood T cell repertoires in COVID-19. Turning to the study itself: The United States, Italy and Spain were the sources of the acute and convalescent COVID-19 samples. Nucleic acid was either cDNA or gDNA, and it came from T cells, B-cell-depleted T cells, or PBMCs.

The authors' processing: By means of reference gene primer amplification, nucleated cell counts were estimated. TCRdb keeps only in-frame clones here, not all; method: immunoSEQ multiplex PCR. That table furnishes V, J and clone size, whereas the DNA furnished D and trimming. The sample contains 200,000 to 250,000 clones, 86% of which appear only once. Membership in each cohort depended on participant-reported clinical history. This CDR3 is built from 13 residues. V shed 2 bases and J shed 8 bases, with 12 bases lying between them. Germline loops: CDR1 SGHAT, CDR2 FQNNGV. V and J are TRBV11-2 and TRBJ1-1; perhaps TRBD1 as D (6 bases). The receptor was isolated from a woman between 35 and 50 years old with acute COVID-19. The sequenced material came from PBMCs or T cells enriched from blood (not recorded which). The CDR3 DNA sequence: TGTGCCAGCAGCTTACTCCCCGACAGGGAAGCTTTCTTT. This sequence encodes CASSLLPDREAFF.